One and the same sample provided the 19 T cell receptor beta chains below, sequenced in a study of T cells in women clearing cervical HPV infection. The repertoire was sequenced with immunoSEQ multiplex PCR; TCRdb's copy has only in-frame clones and lacks some. The data show nearly 20,000 clones, and the top ten clones hold about 3%. The specimen sequenced was blood buffy coat. These receptor sequences come from a woman between 18 and 75 years old with a cervical HPV16 infection that either progressed to CIN3+ or cleared (not recorded which).

In the case of this clone: The read terminates 3 residues ahead of where the CDR3 ends, so the germline J gene completes it. This chain links TRBV7-3 with TRBJ2-4; a possible D gene is TRBD2 (5 bases). Per the germline V gene, CDR1 is SGHTA and CDR2 is FQGTGA. The CDR3 is 17 residues long. Trimming took off 1 base at V and 0 bases at J, with 13 bases between the two ends. Partial CDR3 DNA: TGTGCCAGCAGCTTAATGCGCGGCGGGCAAGCCAAAAACATT. Protein product: CASSLMRGGQAKNI. The full CDR3 protein is CASSLMRGGQAKNIQYF.

Notes on this clone: The read finishes 3 residues shy of the CDR3 end, and the germline J gene is used to complete it. The chain carries TRBV7-2 and TRBJ2-3, with TRBD1 as a possible D gene (6 bases). The V end was cut by 4 bases, the J end by 1 base, with 15 bases between. The CDR3 length is 16 residues. Germline V CDR1 and CDR2: SGHTA, FQGNSA. CDR3 residues: CASSSAPGVGTDTQYF. The CDR3 bases that were read are TGTGCCAGCAGCTCAGCCCCAGGGGTGGGCACAGATACG.

Turning to this clone: The read ends 3 residues early relative to the CDR3; the germline J gene fills the gap. V and J are TRBV7-3 and TRBJ2-3; D is possibly TRBD2 (5 bases). Germline V gene lookup returns CDR1 SGHTA and CDR2 FQGTGA. Trimming left V 1 base short and J 1 base short, with 6 bases between. CDR3 size: 14 residues. The CDR3 DNA, read in part, is TGTGCCAGCAGCTTAATCGGGGGCACAGATACG. It codes for CASSLIGGTDT. From start to end, the CDR3 is CASSLIGGTDTQYF.

Concerning this clone: The missing CDR3 end, 3 residues past where the read stops, is filled in from the germline J gene. The chain recombines TRBV19 with TRBJ1-2; D gene unclear. Trimming stripped 7 bases from V and 4 bases from J, with 19 bases between. Germline values: CDR1 LNHDA, CDR2 SQIVND (reference sequence). The CDR3 sequence is 15 residues long. CDR3 bases read: TGTGCCAGTAAGCTTTTGAGGGCAGCTGGCTATGGC. The encoded protein is CASKLLRAAGYG. The full CDR3 protein reads CASKLLRAAGYGYTF.

Concerning this clone: The missing CDR3 end, 3 residues past where the read stops, is filled in from the germline J gene. V is TRBV5-1 and J is TRBJ1-3; no firm D call. The CDR3 covers 14 residues. Per the germline V gene, CDR1 is SGHRS and CDR2 is YFSETQ. Trimming removed 5 bases from V and 0 bases from J, with 9 bases in between. CDR3 region: CASSEANSGNTIYF. The sequenced part of the CDR3 DNA is TGCGCCAGCAGTGAGGCCAACTCTGGAAACACC.

Comment on this clone: The read comes to an end 3 residues before the CDR3 does, leaving the germline J gene to fill in the end. V usage is TRBV6-1 and J usage is TRBJ1-1, with a weak D call TRBD1 (6 bases). CDR3 length equals 15 residues. In germline, CDR1 is MNHNS, CDR2 SASEGT. With 1 base removed from V and 1 base from J, the gap between germline ends came to 10 bases. The CDR3 bases that were read are TGTGCCAGCAGTGAAGACGGACAGCCGAACACTGAA. This encodes CASSEDGQPNTE. The complete CDR3 reads CASSEDGQPNTEAFF.

As for this clone: The CDR3 is cut off 3 residues early in the read; its end comes from the germline J gene. The chain employs TRBV14 and TRBJ1-3; weak D call: TRBD1 (6 bases). The V and J ends lost 2 bases and 4 bases respectively, with 9 bases between them. The length of the CDR3 is 14 residues. CDR1 is SGHDN and CDR2 is FVKESK in the germline V gene. The covered CDR3 bases are TGTGCCAGCAGCCAATTTCAGGGGGGAAACACC. This translates into CASSQFQGGNT. The full CDR3 is CASSQFQGGNTIYF.

On this clone itself: The read ends 3 residues early relative to the CDR3; the germline J gene fills the gap. The chain carries TRBV20-1 and TRBJ2-7, with 8 nucleotides matching TRBD1. The CDR3 has 14 amino acids. The germline gives CDR1 DFQATT, CDR2 SNEGSKA (reference sequence). V dropped 5 bases and J dropped 1; count of bases not matched to a gene: 7. The DNA read from the CDR3 is TGCAGTGCTGAAGGGGACAGGATGTCCTACGAG. This gives the protein CSAEGDRMSYE. The full CDR3 protein is CSAEGDRMSYEQYF.

With regard to this clone: The read ends 3 residues shy of where the CDR3 ends; the end is completed using the germline J gene. The chain links TRBV5-1 to TRBJ1-2; the match to TRBD1 covers 12 bases. The CDR3 is 14 amino acids. CDR1 is SGHRS and CDR2 is YFSETQ in the germline V gene. CDR3 bases read: TGCGCCAGCAGCTGGGGGGGACAGGGGGCCGGC. Its protein is CASSWGGQGAG. The entire CDR3 reads CASSWGGQGAGYTF. Drawing the rest from reference TRBV5-1 and TRBJ1-2, the complete variable domain is KAGVTQTPRYLIKTRGQQVTLSCSPISGHRSVSWYQQTPGQGLQFLFEYFSETQRNKGNFPGRFSGRQFSNSRSEMNVSTLELGDSALYLCASSWGGQGAGYTFGSGTRLTVV.

Comment on this clone: Read sequence stops 3 residues before the CDR3 end, and the germline J gene provides the missing end. The V call is TRBV7-8, the J call TRBJ1-4; 7 nucleotides align to TRBD1. The CDR3 is made up of 14 amino acids. V shed 5 bases and J 4 bases; nucleotides not matched to a gene: 4. CDR1 and CDR2 (germline): SGHVS, FQNEAQ. The DNA read from the CDR3 is TGTGCCAGCAGCCGTACAGGGGTTAATGAAAAA. This sequence encodes CASSRTGVNEK. The entire CDR3 protein is CASSRTGVNEKLFF.

A remark on this clone: With the read ending 3 residues before the CDR3 end, the germline J gene is used to fill in that end. The rearrangement joins TRBV29-1 to TRBJ2-7, with TRBD2 as a possible D gene (5 bases). The CDR3 contains 16 residues. Trimming left V 0 bases short and J 3 bases short, with 18 bases between. Germline lookup yields CDR1 SQVTM and CDR2 ANQGSEA. The CDR3 is CSVEDPLYGDGYEQYF. The CDR3 DNA, read in part, is TGCAGCGTTGAAGACCCTCTCTACGGGGATGGCTACGAG.

With respect to this clone: The sequenced fragment ends 3 residues before the CDR3 boundary, so the rest is inferred from the germline J gene. The chain joins TRBV12-3 or TRBV12-4 to TRBJ2-7; perhaps TRBD2 as D (6 bases). The CDR3 spans 13 residues. The ends were cut back, 9 bases at V and 6 bases at J, with 18 bases in the middle. The CDR3 DNA, read in part, is TGTGCCAGTCGGGACTCCCCGACCCTCGAG. Translating gives CASRDSPTLE. The whole CDR3 reads CASRDSPTLEQYF.

CDR3 residues: CAWAPRGRETQYF. Incomplete CDR3 DNA: TGTGCCTGGGCCCCCAGGGGGCGAGAGACC. V and J are TRBV30 and TRBJ2-5; the match to TRBD1 covers 8 bases. The CDR3 extends 3 residues past the end of the read, so its final part is completed from the germline J gene. There are 13 residues in the CDR3. V trimming: 5 bases; J trimming: 4 bases; junction bases outside the gene matches: 6. Germline-derived CDR1 and CDR2 are GTSNPN and SVGIG (reference sequence).

Regarding this clone: The sequence runs out 3 residues before the end of the CDR3; the remainder is reconstructed from the germline J gene. The chain is built from TRBV11-3 and TRBJ1-5; tentative D call: TRBD1 (5 bases). The CDR3 consists of 14 residues. In germline, CDR1 is SGHNT, CDR2 YENEEA. V shed 3 bases and J shed 7 bases, with 13 bases lying between them. The sequenced CDR3 bases are TGTGCCAGCAGCTTTGGTCCAGGGTCGCAGCCC. Encoded protein: CASSFGPGSQP. From start to end, the CDR3 is CASSFGPGSQPQHF.

As concerns this clone: The read gets to within 3 residues of the CDR3 end, and the germline J gene fills in the rest. The gene calls are TRBV4-2 and TRBJ2-7, with a tentative D call TRBD1 (6 bases). The CDR3 consists of 19 residues. From germline, CDR1 is LGHNA and CDR2 YNFKEQ. V was trimmed by 0 bases and J by 1 base, leaving 22 bases between them. The CDR3 here is CASSQDIGTLGSVSYEQYF. The sequenced CDR3 bases are TGTGCCAGCAGCCAAGACATAGGGACACTGGGTTCAGTTTCCTACGAG.

The CDR3 sequence is CASSLDGFRGKNIQYF. CDR3 bases read: TGCGCCAGCAGCTTGGACGGGTTTCGAGGCAAAAACATT. The chain employs TRBV5-1 and TRBJ2-4; D remains unclear. The read ends 3 residues before the CDR3 terminus; that terminus is restored from the germline J gene. Germline V gene data show CDR1 as SGHRS and CDR2 as YFSETQ. There are 16 residues in the CDR3. V was trimmed by 0 bases and J by 3 bases, leaving 13 bases between them.

Notes on this clone: The read is 3 residues too short to cover the CDR3 end, so that end is filled in from the germline J gene. The V and J genes are TRBV19 and TRBJ2-7; TRBD1 aligns across 9 bases. There are 16 residues in the CDR3. V shed 4 bases, J shed 5 bases, and the junction held 12 bases outside the gene matches. Germline CDR1 reads LNHDA; CDR2 reads SQIVND (reference sequence). The CDR3 loop reads CASSTSTGGNTDEQYF. The DNA read from the CDR3 is TGTGCCAGTAGTACCTCGACAGGGGGTAATACAGACGAG.

CDR3: CASSVGQGFYQPQHF. The sequenced part of the CDR3 DNA is TGTGCCAGCAGCGTAGGACAGGGTTTTTATCAGCCC. This chain links TRBV6-2 or TRBV6-3 with TRBJ1-5; 8 bases are shared with TRBD1. The missing CDR3 end, 3 residues past where the read stops, is filled in from the germline J gene. The germline V gene has CDR1 MNHEY and CDR2 SVGEGT. This CDR3 is built from 15 residues. V was pared by 6 bases and J by 5 bases, with 9 bases of the junction left unmatched.

As regards this clone: The CDR3 is cut off 3 residues early in the read; its end comes from the germline J gene. The chain employs TRBV12-3 or TRBV12-4 and TRBJ1-2; 7 bases are a match to TRBD1. The CDR3 contains 13 residues. Trimming took 6 bases from V and 7 from J; bases not matched to a gene: 8. The sequenced CDR3 bases are TGTGCCAGCAGCCCCTACAGGGGCGGTGGC. Translating it yields CASSPYRGGG. The whole CDR3 region reads CASSPYRGGGYTF.